Listed below are T cell receptor beta chains from one sample, sequenced in a study of somatic mutations in cytotoxic T cells in rheumatoid arthritis. Some clones are missing from TCRdb's copy, which holds only in-frame ones; the method was immunoSEQ multiplex PCR. The repertoire consists of approximately 8,600 clones, with 70% to 85% occurring once and the leading ten covering 35% to 40%. Material: CD8+ T cells sorted from blood. Receptors were obtained from a woman aged 50 to 60 in good health. CDR3s include the opening cysteine and the closing phenylalanine or tryptophan. The D gene is left open where the match is weak. The size entry is marked missing in some rows and otherwise reads once, few, many or a size class.

TRBV4-1,.,.,TRBJ2-2,TGCGCCAGCAGCCATTATCAGGGTTCAGGGGAGCTGTTTTTT,CASSHYQGSGELFF
TRBV7-9,TRBD2,few,TRBJ2-3,TGTGCCAGCAGCCCCCGGACTAGCTCCCGTTCGGATACGCAGTATTTT,CASSPRTSSRSDTQYF
TRBV7-9,.,.,TRBJ2-7,TGTGCCAGCAGCTTCCGGGACAACTTCTACGAGCAGTACTTC,CASSFRDNFYEQYF
TRBV7-9,TRBD1,.,TRBJ2-3,TGTGCCAGCAGACCCACCGGGACAGGGTACGATACGCAGTATTTT,CASRPTGTGYDTQYF
TRBV5-1,.,.,TRBJ2-1,TGCGCCAGCAGCTTGGTGGGGCCCCACAATGAGCAGTTCTTC,CASSLVGPHNEQFF
TRBV11-3,TRBD1,.,TRBJ2-1,TGTGCCAGCAGCCATGGGACAGGGGACTACAATGAGCAGTTCTTC,CASSHGTGDYNEQFF
TRBV7-8,TRBD1,.,TRBJ1-2,TGTGCCAGCAGCCCTTCCCCGACAGGGAGTGGCTATGGCTACACCTTC,CASSPSPTGSGYGYTF
TRBV7-9,TRBD1,.,TRBJ2-7,TGTGCCAGCAGTTATTCGACAGGGGGCTCCTACGAGCAGTACTTC,CASSYSTGGSYEQYF
TRBV30,TRBD2,.,TRBJ2-7,TGTGCCTGGACCGGGACTAGCGACGAGCAGTACTTC,CAWTGTSDEQYF
TRBV7-3,.,once,TRBJ1-1,TGTGCCAGCAGCCACTTTCCAGGGAACACTGAAGCTTTCTTT,CASSHFPGNTEAFF
TRBV21-1,.,.,TRBJ2-3,TGTGCCAGCAGCAATGAGGGACAGGGGTTGTCAGATACGCAGTATTTT,CASSNEGQGLSDTQYF
TRBV6-5,TRBD1,.,TRBJ1-1,TGTGCCAGCAGTGTCCTCGGACAGGGGGGCACTGAAGCTTTCTTT,CASSVLGQGGTEAFF
TRBV9,.,.,TRBJ1-1,TGTGCCAGCAGCGTAGATCAGAACACTGAAGCTTTCTTT,CASSVDQNTEAFF
TRBV28,TRBD1,.,TRBJ2-7,TGTGCCAGCAGCGACCCACCGGGACAGAGCTCCTACGAGCAGTACTTC,CASSDPPGQSSYEQYF
TRBV10-3,TRBD2,.,TRBJ2-1,TGTGCCATCGGGGGGGGAACCCGACTAGATGAGCAGTTCTTC,CAIGGGTRLDEQFF
TRBV27,TRBD2,.,TRBJ2-1,TGTGCCAGCAGTTGGACTAGTTTTCACGACCCCCAGTTCTTC,CASSWTSFHDPQFF
TRBV9,TRBD2,.,TRBJ2-6,TGTGCCAGCAGCGTAGGGGGAGGGGCTGGGGCCAACGTCCTGACTTTC,CASSVGGGAGANVLTF
TRBV5-1,.,.,TRBJ2-7,TGCGCCAGCAGCTTGGGACAAGTTGGCTACGAGCAGTACTTC,CASSLGQVGYEQYF
TRBV6-9,TRBD1,.,TRBJ1-5,TGTGCCAGCAGTGAAGGGACAGGGCTTCAGCCCCAGCATTTT,CASSEGTGLQPQHF
TRBV7-9,.,.,TRBJ2-1,TGTGCCAGCATCCGTTCGTCTATAAGTTCCTACAATGAGCAGTTCTTC,CASIRSSISSYNEQFF
TRBV27,.,once,TRBJ2-1,TGTGCCAGCAGTTCCGGGGGGCTATACAATGAGCAGTTCTTC,CASSSGGLYNEQFF
TRBV10-3,.,few,TRBJ1-2,TGTGCCATCAGTGAAGCCCAGGGCTATGGCTACACCTTC,CAISEAQGYGYTF
TRBV28,.,.,TRBJ1-5,TGTGCCAGCAGCCGGGGGGGCCGGCCCCAGCATTTT,CASSRGGRPQHF
TRBV27,TRBD2,.,TRBJ2-7,TGTGCCAGCAGTTTAAGCGCTAGCGGGAGGTACGAGCAGTACTTC,CASSLSASGRYEQYF
TRBV4-1,.,few,TRBJ1-5,TGCGCCAGCAGCCAAGACCAGGGTATCTATCAGCCCCAGCATTTT,CASSQDQGIYQPQHF
TRBV7-8,.,once,TRBJ2-4,TGTGCCAGCAGCTTAACAGGGAGTGGCGAAAACATTCAGTACTTC,CASSLTGSGENIQYF